This TCR beta chain was profiled in a study of CD8+ T cells in alopecia areata. As for the study in general: The drug, oral tofacitinib, was given to treated patients at 5 to 10 mg twice daily.

The investigators collected lesional scalp punch biopsies and peripheral blood from alopecia areata patients. Germline CDR1 is SGHVS and CDR2 is FQNEAQ. With 4 bases clipped from V and 8 bases from J, the junction kept 9 bases outside the gene matches. The CDR3 has 14 residues. Once RNA had been extracted, it was reverse transcribed into cDNA to act as the sequencing template. Clones were read by immunoSEQ multiplex PCR, and TCRdb kept only the in-frame ones, dropping some. The sample records roughly 14,000 clones, about 60% being singletons. This sequence joins TRBV7-8 and TRBJ1-1, with 8 bases fitting TRBD1. This specimen was skin, taken at week 0. This sequence was found in a human donor with alopecia areata. The CDR3 bases are TGTGCCAGCAGCTGGACAGGGAGGGCCTGGGAAGCTTTCTTT. Protein: CASSWTGRAWEAFF. The entire variable domain, with the rest obtained from reference TRBV7-8 and TRBJ1-1, is as follows: GAGVSQSPRYKVAKRGQDVALRCDPISGHVSLFWYQQALGQGPEFLTYFQNEAQLDKSGLPSDRFFAERPEGSVSTLKIQRTQQEDSAVYLCASSWTGRAWEAFFGQGTRLTVV.